This is a list of T cell receptor beta chains from one sample in a study of blood T cell repertoires in COVID-19. This table comes from immunoSEQ multiplex PCR, and its TCRdb copy is limited to in-frame clones, with some not included. The table records about 130,000 clones, roughly 80% of them present only once. The material sequenced was peripheral blood. These receptors all stem from a man between 60 and 75 years old with acute or convalescent COVID-19. CDR3s include the opening cysteine and the closing phenylalanine or tryptophan. The order of the fields is J gene, clone size, D gene, V gene, CDR3 protein, CDR3 DNA. D genes are given only for firm matches. Clone size is not always given. Where it is, it says once, few, many or a class for expanded clones.

J: TRBJ1-1; size: NA; D: NA; V: TRBV7-8; CDR3: CASTLQQGNTEAFF; DNA: TGTGCCAGCACCCTACAACAGGGGAACACTGAAGCTTTCTTT
J: TRBJ2-7; size: NA; D: NA; V: TRBV25-1; CDR3: CASSESAAPRGHEQYF; DNA: TGTGCCAGCAGTGAATCGGCCGCTCCCAGGGGCCACGAGCAGTACTTC
J: TRBJ2-3; size: NA; D: NA; V: TRBV27; CDR3: CASSPWPRTDTQYF; DNA: TGTGCCAGCAGCCCCTGGCCACGCACAGATACGCAGTATTTT
J: TRBJ2-1; size: few; D: NA; V: TRBV5-4; CDR3: CASSRGLNEQFF; DNA: TGTGCCAGCAGCCGAGGGCTCAATGAGCAGTTCTTC
J: TRBJ1-2; size: few; D: TRBD1; V: TRBV2; CDR3: CASSEDRGYGYTF; DNA: TGTGCCAGCAGTGAGGACAGGGGCTATGGCTACACCTTC
J: TRBJ1-5; size: NA; D: TRBD1; V: TRBV5-1; CDR3: CASSPTGQGGLQPQHF; DNA: TGCGCCAGCAGCCCGACCGGACAGGGAGGTCTTCAGCCCCAGCATTTT
J: TRBJ1-2; size: NA; D: NA; V: TRBV5-6; CDR3: CASSNGGIIRRSYGYTF; DNA: TGTGCCAGCAGCAATGGCGGGATAATTAGGAGGAGCTATGGCTACACCTTC
J: TRBJ1-1; size: NA; D: TRBD1; V: TRBV6-5; CDR3: CASSRDRGMNTEAFF; DNA: TGTGCCAGCAGTAGGGACAGGGGCATGAACACTGAAGCTTTCTTT
J: TRBJ1-5; size: NA; D: NA; V: TRBV18; CDR3: CASSPRILQGHSNQPQHF; DNA: TGTGCCAGCTCACCACGGATCCTCCAGGGTCATAGCAATCAGCCCCAGCATTTT
J: TRBJ2-7; size: NA; D: TRBD1; V: TRBV11-3; CDR3: CASSRGQEGYEQYF; DNA: TGTGCCAGCAGCCGGGGACAGGAAGGGTACGAGCAGTACTTC
J: TRBJ2-1; size: NA; D: NA; V: TRBV9; CDR3: CASSVSAVGNNEQFF; DNA: TGTGCCAGCAGCGTATCAGCGGTGGGGAACAATGAGCAGTTCTTC
J: TRBJ1-6; size: once; D: NA; V: TRBV5-1; CDR3: CASSLVVGVNNSPLHF; DNA: TGCGCCAGCAGCTTGGTTGTAGGGGTCAATAATTCACCCCTCCACTTT
J: TRBJ2-6; size: NA; D: NA; V: TRBV11-2; CDR3: CASSLEGTGANVLTF; DNA: TGTGCCAGCAGCTTAGAGGGGACAGGGGCCAACGTCCTGACTTTC
J: TRBJ2-7; size: few; D: TRBD2; V: TRBV6-6; CDR3: CASSRLAGGPEQYF; DNA: TGTGCCAGCAGTCGACTAGCGGGAGGCCCTGAGCAGTACTTC
J: TRBJ2-7; size: few; D: TRBD2; V: TRBV28; CDR3: CASSLGGSIYEQYF; DNA: TGTGCCAGCAGTTTAGGCGGGAGTATCTACGAGCAGTACTTC
J: TRBJ2-1; size: NA; D: TRBD2; V: TRBV18; CDR3: CASSASGRSYNEQFF; DNA: TGTGCCAGCTCAGCTAGCGGACGCTCCTACAATGAGCAGTTCTTC
J: TRBJ1-5; size: NA; D: NA; V: TRBV7-2; CDR3: CASSPGSGGNQPQHF; DNA: TGTGCCAGCAGCCCTGGTAGTGGAGGAAATCAGCCCCAGCATTTT
J: TRBJ2-1; size: NA; D: TRBD2; V: TRBV7-3; CDR3: CASSLTPSGGAHEQFF; DNA: TGTGCCAGCAGCTTAACTCCTAGCGGGGGGGCACATGAGCAGTTCTTC
J: TRBJ1-1; size: once; D: NA; V: TRBV5-1; CDR3: CASSLALGGESNTEAFF; DNA: TGCGCCAGCAGCTTGGCCCTTGGGGGGGAGTCTAACACTGAAGCTTTCTTT
J: TRBJ2-7; size: NA; D: TRBD1; V: TRBV10-3; CDR3: CASRDRVYEQYF; DNA: TGTGCCAGCCGGGACAGGGTCTACGAGCAGTACTTC
J: TRBJ1-5; size: NA; D: NA; V: TRBV19; CDR3: CASSKGDQPQHF; DNA: TGTGCCAGTAGTAAGGGGGATCAGCCCCAGCATTTT
J: TRBJ1-6; size: NA; D: NA; V: TRBV6-1; CDR3: CASLLVPTSPLHF; DNA: TGTGCCAGCCTTTTAGTTCCCACTTCACCCCTCCACTTT
J: TRBJ1-2; size: NA; D: TRBD1; V: TRBV6-1; CDR3: CASSETGTGTRGYTF; DNA: TGTGCCAGCAGTGAAACCGGGACAGGGACGAGGGGCTACACCTTC
J: TRBJ1-1; size: NA; D: TRBD1; V: TRBV9; CDR3: CASSARTGHVVF; DNA: TGTGCCAGCAGCGCCAGGACAGGGCATGTGGTATTT
J: TRBJ1-2; size: NA; D: NA; V: TRBV7-8; CDR3: CASSLAVAGSYGYTF; DNA: TGTGCCAGCAGCTTAGCGGTCGCGGGGAGCTATGGCTACACCTTC
J: TRBJ2-6; size: once; D: NA; V: TRBV11-3; CDR3: CASGRFISGANVLTF; DNA: TGTGCCAGCGGCCGTTTTATCTCTGGGGCCAACGTCCTGACTTTC
J: TRBJ2-5; size: NA; D: TRBD2; V: TRBV30; CDR3: CAWSGTRSGETQYF; DNA: TGTGCCTGGTCCGGGACTAGGAGCGGGGAGACCCAGTACTTC
J: TRBJ1-2; size: NA; D: NA; V: TRBV19; CDR3: CASSYLSSSRGYDGYTF; DNA: TGTGCCAGTAGTTATTTATCGTCCTCTAGAGGGTATGATGGCTACACCTTC
J: TRBJ1-2; size: NA; D: NA; V: TRBV5-1; CDR3: CASSPREASYGYTF; DNA: TGCGCCAGCAGCCCCAGGGAGGCGAGCTATGGCTACACCTTC
J: TRBJ2-7; size: NA; D: NA; V: TRBV11-1; CDR3: CASQWGQGKHEQYF; DNA: TGTGCCAGCCAGTGGGGCCAGGGGAAACACGAGCAGTACTTC
J: TRBJ2-3; size: NA; D: TRBD2; V: TRBV5-6; CDR3: CASSLFAAGFRTDTQYF; DNA: TGTGCCAGCAGCTTGTTTGCAGCGGGGTTTCGCACAGATACGCAGTATTTT
J: TRBJ1-2; size: NA; D: NA; V: TRBV5-1; CDR3: CASSLSTGPSQGYTF; DNA: TGCGCCAGCAGCCTATCGACAGGTCCTTCGCAGGGCTACACCTTC
J: TRBJ2-7; size: NA; D: TRBD2; V: TRBV4-2; CDR3: CASSQELAGGPGYEQYF; DNA: TGTGCCAGCAGCCAAGAACTAGCGGGAGGCCCCGGGTACGAGCAGTACTTC
J: TRBJ2-1; size: once; D: TRBD2; V: TRBV5-1; CDR3: CASSLTGGDYNEQFF; DNA: TGCGCCAGCAGCTTGACGGGGGGAGACTACAATGAGCAGTTCTTC
J: TRBJ2-1; size: NA; D: NA; V: TRBV7-6; CDR3: CASSYLIRSSYNEQFF; DNA: TGTGCCAGCAGCTATCTTATTAGGAGCTCCTACAATGAGCAGTTCTTC
J: TRBJ2-1; size: NA; D: NA; V: TRBV19; CDR3: CASSNYYEPYNEQFF; DNA: TGTGCCAGTAGTAATTACTACGAACCCTACAATGAGCAGTTCTTC
J: TRBJ1-1; size: NA; D: NA; V: TRBV19; CDR3: CASSPRGRTEAFF; DNA: TGTGCCAGTAGTCCCAGGGGTCGGACTGAAGCTTTCTTT
J: TRBJ1-1; size: NA; D: NA; V: TRBV18; CDR3: CASSPTLNTEAFF; DNA: TGTGCCAGCTCACCGACACTGAACACTGAAGCTTTCTTT
J: TRBJ2-6; size: NA; D: NA; V: TRBV11-1; CDR3: CASSLVGGRGANVLTF; DNA: TGTGCCAGCAGCTTAGTGGGGGGGCGAGGGGCCAACGTCCTGACTTTC
J: TRBJ1-4; size: NA; D: NA; V: TRBV5-6; CDR3: CASSLRWAGSTNEKLFF; DNA: TGTGCCAGCAGCTTGAGGTGGGCAGGGTCAACTAATGAAAAACTGTTTTTT
J: TRBJ2-1; size: NA; D: NA; V: TRBV9; CDR3: CASSVVASVYNEQFF; DNA: TGTGCCAGCAGCGTAGTGGCTAGCGTCTACAATGAGCAGTTCTTC
J: TRBJ2-7; size: few; D: NA; V: TRBV14; CDR3: CASSPSTEQYF; DNA: TGTGCCAGCAGCCCTAGTACCGAGCAGTACTTC
J: TRBJ2-7; size: few; D: NA; V: TRBV6-5; CDR3: CASSMLWTSGEQYF; DNA: TGTGCCAGCAGTATGCTCTGGACTTCTGGCGAGCAGTACTTC
J: TRBJ1-1; size: NA; D: TRBD1; V: TRBV19; CDR3: CASSIRTGGVGRAFF; DNA: TGTGCCAGTAGTATTAGGACAGGGGGAGTGGGTCGGGCTTTCTTT
J: TRBJ2-2; size: NA; D: TRBD1; V: TRBV19; CDR3: CASSIRQGGTGELFF; DNA: TGTGCCAGTAGTATTCGACAGGGTGGCACCGGGGAGCTGTTTTTT